This entry lists 20 T cell receptor beta chains sequenced from one sample in a study of early T cells in non-severe SARS-CoV-2 infection. Using its own MiXCR run on the 5' RACE reads, TCRdb lists one record per CDR3 protein. The sample holds tens of thousands of distinct CDR3 sequences, around 16% seen once. Material: whole blood. The source is an adult who was a healthcare worker with PCR-confirmed SARS-CoV-2 infection or an uninfected control (not recorded which).

At least ten counts were recorded for this clonotype. The rearrangement joins TRBV12-3 or TRBV12-4 to TRBJ1-2, with a weak D call TRBD1 (6 bases). The CDR3 runs to 13 residues. The germline V and J ends were trimmed by 6 bases and 4 bases, with 12 bases remaining between them. CDR3 DNA: TGTGCCAGCAGAGGGGACATCATCTATGGCTACACCTTC. Its protein is CASRGDIIYGYTF.

V is TRBV6-6 and J is TRBJ2-7; 10 positions match TRBD1. V shed 0 bases and J 7 bases; nucleotides not matched to a gene: 0. The V gene's germline CDR1 is MNHNY and CDR2 SVGAGI (reference sequence). This CDR3 comprises 13 residues. The CDR3 DNA reads TGTGCCAGCAGTTACTCGGACAGGGGGGAGCAGTACTTC. It specifies CASSYSDRGEQYF.

The table lists this clonotype with a few counts. The rearrangement joins TRBV5-4 to TRBJ1-2; TRBD1 matches 9 bases. The V gene end was trimmed by 3 bases and the J gene end by 4 bases; junction bases not matched to a gene: 13. The CDR3 consists of 17 residues. Germline CDR1 is SGHNT and CDR2 is YYREEE (reference sequence). The CDR3 bases are TGTGCCAGCAGCTCCCCCCTGACAGGGGGTATCGGCTATGGCTACACCTTC. Encoded protein: CASSSPLTGGIGYGYTF. Full variable domain (outside the CDR3, taken from reference TRBV5-4 and TRBJ1-2): ETGVTQSPTHLIKTRGQQVTLRCSSQSGHNTVSWYQQALGQGPQFIFQYYREEENGRGNFPPRFSGLQFPNYSSELNVNALELDDSALYLCASSSPLTGGIGYGYTFGSGTRLTVV.

The chain links TRBV27 to TRBJ2-3; 12 positions agree with TRBD2. The J segment lost 2 bases and the V segment lost 4 bases, leaving 4 bases of the junction unmatched. The CDR3 runs to 16 residues. The germline V gene encodes CDR1 MNHEY and CDR2 SMNVEV (reference sequence). CDR3 residues: CASSWLAGGPTDTQYF. In DNA form, the CDR3 reads TGTGCCAGCAGTTGGCTAGCGGGGGGGCCCACAGATACGCAGTATTTT.

This clonotype has a count of ten or more. This sequence joins TRBV6-2 or TRBV6-3 and TRBJ2-7; the match to TRBD2 covers 8 bases. Germline assignment: CDR1 MNHEY and CDR2 SVGEGT. CDR3 length equals 14 residues. Here the CDR3 reads CAAEREPYLHEQYF. As DNA, the CDR3 is TGTGCAGCGGAGCGGGAGCCTTATCTCCACGAGCAGTACTTC.

This chain connects TRBV5-4 to TRBJ2-7, with TRBD1 identical over 9 bases. Germline loops: CDR1 SGHNT, CDR2 YYREEE (reference sequence). This CDR3 spans 14 amino acids. J was trimmed by 2 bases and V by 3 bases; bases with no gene match: 3. CDR3 bases: TGTGCCAGCAGCTCGGGACAGGGAACCTACGAGCAGTACTTC. It yields the protein CASSSGQGTYEQYF.

This clonotype was counted many times. The CDR3 here is CASSLGANQPQHF. The CDR3 nucleotides are TGTGCCAGCAGCTTGGGGGCGAATCAGCCCCAGCATTTT. The chain combines TRBV5-5 with TRBJ1-5, with D hard to call. Looked up from germline, CDR1 is SGHKS and CDR2 is YYEKEE (reference sequence). V lost 0 bases to trimming and J lost 4 bases, with 5 bases between them. This CDR3 is built from 13 residues.

This clonotype was recorded only once. This chain uses TRBV29-1 with TRBJ1-4; no definite D call. The V end lost 3 bases, the J end lost 6 bases, and 8 bases lay between the germline ends. The germline CDR1 and CDR2 sequences are SQVTM and ANQGSEA. CDR3 size: 12 residues. In DNA form, the CDR3 reads TGCAGCGTTGACGGAAAGGATGAAAAACTGTTTTTT. Translating gives CSVDGKDEKLFF. Combining the CDR3 with reference TRBV29-1 and TRBJ1-4 gives the whole variable domain SAVISQKPSRDICQRGTSLTIQCQVDSQVTMMFWYRQQPGQSLTLIATANQGSEATYESGFVIDKFPISRPNLTFSTLTVSNMSPEDSSIYLCSVDGKDEKLFFGSGTQLSVL.

This clonotype was detected only a few times. CDR3 sequence (DNA): TGTGCCAGCAGATCGCAATACAGGGCAGCTAACTATGGCTACACCTTC. As protein: CASRSQYRAANYGYTF. The chain combines TRBV6-5 with TRBJ1-2; D might be TRBD1 (6 bases). Between the trimmed V and J ends, which lost 6 bases and 0 bases, there was a span of 17 bases. The CDR3 loop spans 16 amino acids. Looked up from germline, CDR1 is MNHEY and CDR2 is SVGAGI.

The chain's CDR3 is CASSLAPLTYEQYF. CDR3 nucleotides: TGTGCCAGCAGCTTAGCTCCATTAACCTACGAGCAGTACTTC. This sequence joins TRBV7-2 and TRBJ2-7, with D unclear. This CDR3 has 14 amino acids. V lost 0 bases, J lost 2 bases, and 8 bases lay in between. Germline lookup yields CDR1 SGHTA and CDR2 FQGNSA.

V and J are TRBV9 and TRBJ1-5; no reliable D call. Germline V gene lookup returns CDR1 SGDLS and CDR2 YYNGEE. V shed 2 bases and J shed 2 bases, with 14 bases lying between them. The CDR3 is 16 amino acids. This CDR3 reads CASSVPQRRGNQPQHF. The CDR3 nucleotides are TGTGCCAGCAGCGTCCCACAGAGGAGAGGCAATCAGCCCCAGCATTTT. The variable domain in full, completed from reference TRBV9 and TRBJ1-5, reads DSGVTQTPKHLITATGQRVTLRCSPRSGDLSVYWYQQSLDQGLQFLIQYYNGEERAKGNILERFSAQQFPDLHSELNLSSLELGDSALYFCASSVPQRRGNQPQHFGDGTRLSIL.

This clonotype was found a few times. The V call is TRBV9, the J call TRBJ1-1, with D hard to call. V lost 1 base and J 4 bases, leaving 14 bases between the germline ends. Germline V lookup: CDR1 SGDLS, CDR2 YYNGEE. This CDR3 spans 15 amino acids. In DNA form, the CDR3 reads TGTGCCAGCAGCGTAAGGTGGGGATCTGTCACTGAAGCTTTCTTT. Its protein product is CASSVRWGSVTEAFF.

This chain links TRBV7-2 with TRBJ2-6; D gene ambiguous. V was pared by 5 bases and J by 0 bases, with 8 bases between. Germline assignment: CDR1 SGHTA and CDR2 FQGNSA. This CDR3 has 15 amino acids. The CDR3 nucleotides read TGTGCCAGCAGCGCTTCCAACTCTGGGGCCAACGTCCTGACTTTC. It encodes CASSASNSGANVLTF.

V usage is TRBV28 and J usage is TRBJ2-1; no definite D call. The CDR3 consists of 14 residues. CDR1 is MDHEN, CDR2 SYDVKM, per germline. Trimming left V 11 bases short and J 1 base short, with 15 bases between. The CDR3: CAPSRGWSYNEQFF. Written as DNA, the CDR3 is TGTGCCCCCAGCCGAGGCTGGTCCTACAATGAGCAGTTCTTC.

This clonotype was observed a few times. The J gene is TRBJ1-1, the V gene TRBV5-4, with D maybe TRBD1 (5 bases). Between the trimmed V and J ends, which lost 1 base and 3 bases, there was a span of 7 bases. Germline assignment: CDR1 SGHNT and CDR2 YYREEE (reference sequence). CDR3 size: 13 residues. CDR3 nucleotide sequence: TGTGCCAGCAGCTTGCGCAGGGACACTGAAGCTTTCTTT. Protein product: CASSLRRDTEAFF. The complete variable domain, with remaining parts taken from reference TRBV5-4 and TRBJ1-1, reads ETGVTQSPTHLIKTRGQQVTLRCSSQSGHNTVSWYQQALGQGPQFIFQYYREEENGRGNFPPRFSGLQFPNYSSELNVNALELDDSALYLCASSLRRDTEAFFGQGTRLTVV.

The J gene is TRBJ2-1, the V gene TRBV19; D possibly corresponds to TRBD2 (5 bases). This CDR3 spans 17 amino acids. From germline, CDR1 is LNHDA and CDR2 SQIVND (reference sequence). V was cut by 3 bases and J by 0 bases, with 15 bases left in between. The CDR3 bases are TGTGCCAGTAGTATCCTAGAGGCTGGGAGCTCCTACAATGAGCAGTTCTTC. It translates to CASSILEAGSSYNEQFF.

This clonotype was observed a few times. The V gene is TRBV20-1, the J gene TRBJ2-7, with a possible D match to TRBD1 (6 bases). V lost 6 bases to trimming and J lost 6 bases, with 24 bases between them. The CDR3 sequence is 15 residues long. Germline lookup yields CDR1 DFQATT and CDR2 SNEGSKA (reference sequence). CDR3: CSARGTEAIGGEQYF. The CDR3 bases are TGCAGTGCCAGGGGCACGGAGGCCATTGGGGGCGAGCAGTACTTC.

This clonotype was detected a few times. This chain's CDR3 is CASRDYYGYTF. CDR3 nucleotides: TGCGCCAGCAGAGACTATTACGGCTACACCTTC. The chain employs TRBV5-1 and TRBJ1-2; no reliable D call. V was cut by 5 bases and J by 8 bases, with 10 bases left in between. CDR1 is SGHRS and CDR2 is YFSETQ in the germline V gene. This CDR3 is built from 11 residues.

A few counts support this clonotype. The chain is built from TRBV9 and TRBJ2-1, with 7 bases fitting TRBD1. V shed 3 bases and J 10 bases; nucleotides not matched to a gene: 25. Per the germline V gene, CDR1 is SGDLS and CDR2 is YYNGEE. This CDR3 region has 19 residues. The CDR3 sequence is CASSAVVVDSWDRKSEQFF. CDR3 in DNA: TGTGCCAGCAGCGCCGTAGTAGTTGATTCGTGGGACAGAAAATCAGAGCAGTTCTTC. Based on the CDR3 plus reference TRBV9 and TRBJ2-1, the full variable domain is DSGVTQTPKHLITATGQRVTLRCSPRSGDLSVYWYQQSLDQGLQFLIQYYNGEERAKGNILERFSAQQFPDLHSELNLSSLELGDSALYFCASSAVVVDSWDRKSEQFFGPGTRLTVL.

This sequence joins TRBV28 and TRBJ2-4; either TRBD1 or TRBD2 may supply D (6 bases each). Germline V gene data show CDR1 as MDHEN and CDR2 as SYDVKM. V was cut by 6 bases and J by 8 bases, with 20 bases left in between. This CDR3 region has 15 residues. The CDR3 DNA reads as TGTGCCAGCAGCCTTCTCGGGGGCCGAAACTACATTCAGTACTTC. This encodes CASSLLGGRNYIQYF.